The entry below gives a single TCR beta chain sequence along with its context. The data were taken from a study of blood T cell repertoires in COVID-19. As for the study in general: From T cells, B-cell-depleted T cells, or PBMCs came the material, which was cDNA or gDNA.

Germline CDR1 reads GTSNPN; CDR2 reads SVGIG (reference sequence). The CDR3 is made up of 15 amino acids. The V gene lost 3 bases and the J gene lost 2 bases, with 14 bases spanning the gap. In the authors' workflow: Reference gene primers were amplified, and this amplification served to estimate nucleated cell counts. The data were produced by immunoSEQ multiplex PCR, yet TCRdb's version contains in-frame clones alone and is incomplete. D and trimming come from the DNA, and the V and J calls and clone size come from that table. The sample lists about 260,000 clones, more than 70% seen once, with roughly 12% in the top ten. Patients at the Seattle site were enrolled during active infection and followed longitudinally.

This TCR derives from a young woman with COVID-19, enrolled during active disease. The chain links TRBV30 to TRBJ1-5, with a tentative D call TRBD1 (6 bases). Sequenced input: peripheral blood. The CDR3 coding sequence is TGTGCCTGGAGGCCACAGGGACACGGCAATCAGCCCCAGCATTTT. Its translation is CAWRPQGHGNQPQHF.